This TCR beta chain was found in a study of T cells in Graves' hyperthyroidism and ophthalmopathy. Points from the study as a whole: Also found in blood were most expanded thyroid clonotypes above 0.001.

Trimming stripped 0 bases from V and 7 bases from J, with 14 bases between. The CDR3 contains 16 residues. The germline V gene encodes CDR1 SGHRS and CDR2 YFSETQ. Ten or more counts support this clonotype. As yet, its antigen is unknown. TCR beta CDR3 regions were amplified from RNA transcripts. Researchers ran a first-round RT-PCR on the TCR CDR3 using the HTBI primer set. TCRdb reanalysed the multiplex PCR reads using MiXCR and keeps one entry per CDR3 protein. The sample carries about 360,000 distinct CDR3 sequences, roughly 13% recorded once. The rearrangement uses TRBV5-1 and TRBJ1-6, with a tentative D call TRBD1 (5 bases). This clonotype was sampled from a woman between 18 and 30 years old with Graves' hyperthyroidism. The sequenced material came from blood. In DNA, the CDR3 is TGCGCCAGCAGCTTGGAGGTCCAGGGTCTCAATTCACCCCTCCACTTT. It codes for CASSLEVQGLNSPLHF.